The 15 T cell receptor beta chains listed next were all sequenced from one sample in a study of technical replicates of blood from several donors. Sequenced by immunoSEQ multiplex PCR; TCRdb stores in-frame clones only, minus some. Here the sample spans tens of thousands of clones, roughly 92% being singletons. Source material: T cells isolated from PBMCs. The origin of the receptors is a human donor in good health.

The CDR3, as DNA: TGTGCCAGGCCCATAGCGGGAGGTACGACAGATACGCAGTATTTT. It encodes CARPIAGGTTDTQYF. V gene TRBV7-2 combines with J gene TRBJ2-3; 10 nucleotides line up with TRBD2. The CDR3 is 15 amino acids. Germline loops: CDR1 SGHTA, CDR2 FQGNSA. V was clipped by 9 bases and J by 3 bases; unmatched bases: 9.

V usage is TRBV27 and J usage is TRBJ2-7; no clear D gene. The length of the CDR3 is 14 residues. Trimming removed 5 bases at V and 3 bases at J, with 14 bases between. The germline V gene encodes CDR1 MNHEY and CDR2 SMNVEV (reference sequence). This CDR3 reads CASSVAPLLYEQYF. The CDR3, as DNA: TGTGCCAGCAGTGTGGCCCCATTGCTCTACGAGCAGTACTTC.

The chain couples TRBV7-2 to TRBJ1-4; 11 nucleotides agree with TRBD1. V lost 5 bases and J lost 7; bases outside the gene matches: 6. The CDR3 has 15 amino acids. Germline loops: CDR1 SGHTA, CDR2 FQGNSA. For the CDR3, the DNA is TGTGCCAGCAGCATTACCGGGACAGGGGGTGAAAAACTGTTTTTT. Residues: CASSITGTGGEKLFF. Full variable domain (rest looked up from reference TRBV7-2 and TRBJ1-4): GAGVSQSPSNKVTEKGKDVELRCDPISGHTALYWYRQSLGQGLEFLIYFQGNSAPDKSGLPSDRFSAERTGGSVSTLTIQRTQQEDSAVYLCASSITGTGGEKLFFGSGTQLSVL.

V usage is TRBV2 and J usage is TRBJ2-7; D is perhaps TRBD2 (6 bases). This CDR3 region has 14 residues. CDR1 SNHLY and CDR2 FYNNEI come from the germline V gene. With 6 bases removed from V and 5 bases from J, the gap between germline ends came to 17 bases. CDR3 in DNA: TGTGCCAGCAGCAGTTGGGCGGGAACGGACGAGCAGTACTTC. This codes for CASSSWAGTDEQYF.

The chain has TRBV19 and TRBJ2-7; TRBD2 agrees at 8 bases. Germline loops: CDR1 LNHDA, CDR2 SQIVND (reference sequence). There are 16 residues in the CDR3. Trimming cost V 4 bases and J 5 bases; bases outside gene matches: 13. The CDR3 DNA sequence: TGTGCCAGTAGTACGAGAAACCGGGAGGGCCAAAACGAGCAGTACTTC. It codes for CASSTRNREGQNEQYF.

The chain joins TRBV2 to TRBJ1-2; TRBD1 is a possible D gene (6 bases). V lost 3 bases, J lost 2 bases, and 10 bases lay in between. Germline V gene data show CDR1 as SNHLY and CDR2 as FYNNEI. This CDR3 contains 14 residues. CDR3 loop: CASSDNRANYGYTF. As DNA, the CDR3 is TGTGCCAGCAGTGATAACAGGGCCAACTATGGCTACACCTTC. The full variable domain, completed using reference TRBV2 and TRBJ1-2, is EPEVTQTPSHQVTQMGQEVILRCVPISNHLYFYWYRQILGQKVEFLVSFYNNEISEKSEIFDDQFSVERPDGSNFTLKIRSTKLEDSAMYFCASSDNRANYGYTFGSGTRLTVV.

This clone occurred once. The chain is built from TRBV7-9 and TRBJ1-4; D gene ambiguous. V was trimmed by 1 base and J by 4 bases, leaving 13 bases between them. Germline values: CDR1 SEHNR, CDR2 FQNEAQ (reference sequence). This CDR3 is built from 16 residues. The CDR3 DNA reads TGTGCCAGCAGCTTAGATCTTTCTCCGGGTAATGAAAAACTGTTTTTT. Protein: CASSLDLSPGNEKLFF.

The gene calls are TRBV10-3 and TRBJ2-4; the D gene is possibly TRBD2 (7 bases). CDR1 and CDR2 (germline): ENHRY, SYGVKD. The CDR3 sequence is 15 residues long. V was pared by 3 bases and J by 5 bases, with 14 bases between. The CDR3 DNA follows: TGTGCCATCAGTGATGGGAGGGGGGGTGAAAACATTCAGTACTTC. It codes for CAISDGRGGENIQYF.

The chain couples TRBV5-1 to TRBJ2-3; possible D gene TRBD1, 5 bases. The CDR3 length is 15 residues. CDR1 and CDR2 (germline): SGHRS, YFSETQ. Trimming cost V 1 base and J 2 bases, with 11 bases left between them. CDR3 DNA: TGCGCCAGCAGCTTGCAGGGTGCGGACACAGATACGCAGTATTTT. Encoded protein: CASSLQGADTDTQYF.

V and J are TRBV27 and TRBJ1-5; 8 bases are shared with TRBD1. The V gene end was trimmed by 5 bases and the J gene end by 1 base; junction bases not matched to a gene: 4. This CDR3 spans 15 amino acids. Germline assignment: CDR1 MNHEY and CDR2 SMNVEV (reference sequence). The CDR3 loop reads CASSAGTGSNQPQHF. The CDR3 nucleotides read TGTGCCAGCAGTGCCGGGACAGGAAGCAATCAGCCCCAGCATTTT.

This clone was recorded only once. This chain connects TRBV19 to TRBJ2-7; 10 positions agree with TRBD2. V was clipped by 5 bases and J by 4 bases; unmatched bases: 11. In germline, CDR1 is LNHDA, CDR2 SQIVND (reference sequence). This CDR3 region has 16 residues. The CDR3 loop reads CASSSSSSGSGYEQYF. The CDR3 region has the DNA TGTGCCAGTAGTTCCTCCTCTAGCGGGAGTGGTTACGAGCAGTACTTC.

V gene TRBV6-5 combines with J gene TRBJ2-1; D is uncertain. V shed 0 bases and J shed 0 bases, with 6 bases lying between them. There are 15 residues in the CDR3. Per germline, CDR1 MNHEY and CDR2 SVGAGI. Written as DNA, the CDR3 is TGTGCCAGCAGTTACTCCGCCGGCTCCTACAATGAGCAGTTCTTC. This gives the protein CASSYSAGSYNEQFF.

V and J are TRBV27 and TRBJ2-7, with 10 bases matching TRBD1. J lost 6 bases, V lost 4 bases, and 15 bases had no gene match. The CDR3 spans 17 residues. Germline V gene sequence: CDR1 MNHEY, CDR2 SMNVEV (reference sequence). CDR3 in DNA: TGTGCCAGCAGTTCGAGCTTGACGGGACAGGGGTTTCGCGAGCAGTACTTC. Its translation is CASSSSLTGQGFREQYF.

The chain carries TRBV19 and TRBJ2-7; 8 bases are shared with TRBD1. V lost 2 bases, J lost 5 bases, and 5 bases stayed unmatched. CDR1 and CDR2 (germline): LNHDA, SQIVND (reference sequence). The CDR3 runs 14 residues. The CDR3 sequence: CASSIIGQGDEQYF. CDR3 nucleotide sequence: TGTGCCAGTAGTATAATCGGACAGGGTGACGAGCAGTACTTC.

This sequence joins TRBV5-4 and TRBJ1-4; D ambiguous. CDR1 SGHNT and CDR2 YYREEE come from the germline V gene (reference sequence). This CDR3 has 14 amino acids. The V and J ends lost 0 bases and 8 bases respectively, with 11 bases between them. The CDR3 region is CASSLDFETEKLFF. The CDR3 DNA reads TGTGCCAGCAGCTTGGATTTTGAGACAGAAAAACTGTTTTTT. Full variable domain (remainder filled in from reference TRBV5-4 and TRBJ1-4): ETGVTQSPTHLIKTRGQQVTLRCSSQSGHNTVSWYQQALGQGPQFIFQYYREEENGRGNFPPRFSGLQFPNYSSELNVNALELDDSALYLCASSLDFETEKLFFGSGTQLSVL.